What follows is one T cell receptor beta chain and its context. The target antigen is unknown. This record belongs to a study of PD-1 blockade in classical Hodgkin lymphoma. Broader study findings: Only CD4+ TCR diversity, not CD8+, had risen significantly by C4D1. Complete responders' diversity at baseline resembled that of newly diagnosed patients.

Time point specified: cycle 4 day 1 (C4D1), after 5 to 7 weeks of nivolumab. Every patient relapsed after autologous stem cell transplantation, and brentuximab vedotin exposure varied. Sequencing used immunoSEQ multiplex PCR; TCRdb keeps in-frame clones, though not all of them. The sample has 100,000 or so clones; less than 95% are singletons. V gave up 8 bases and J gave up 5 bases, with 16 bases separating them. The germline V gene has CDR1 MNHNS and CDR2 SASEGT. This CDR3 spans 15 amino acids. Sample: peripheral blood mononuclear cells (PBMCs), taken before the fourth cycle of nivolumab. V gene TRBV6-1 combines with J gene TRBJ1-6; maybe TRBD1 (6 bases). This sequence was found in a human donor with classical Hodgkin lymphoma. The CDR3, as DNA: TGTGCCAGCGACTCCAGGACAGCAGATAATTCACCCCTCCACTTT. As protein: CASDSRTADNSPLHF.